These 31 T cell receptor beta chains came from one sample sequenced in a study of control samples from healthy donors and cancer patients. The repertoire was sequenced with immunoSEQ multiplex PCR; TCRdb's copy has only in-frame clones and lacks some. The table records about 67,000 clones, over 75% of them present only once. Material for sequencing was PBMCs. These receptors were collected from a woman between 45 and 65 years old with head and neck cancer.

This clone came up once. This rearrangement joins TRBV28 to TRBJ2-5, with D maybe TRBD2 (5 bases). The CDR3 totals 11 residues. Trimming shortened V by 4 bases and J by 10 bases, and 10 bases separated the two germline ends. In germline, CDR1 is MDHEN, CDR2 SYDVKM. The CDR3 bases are TGTGCCAGCAGTTATACACGGGGCCAGTACTTC. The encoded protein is CASSYTRGQYF. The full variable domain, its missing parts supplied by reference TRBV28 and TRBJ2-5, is DVKVTQSSRYLVKRTGEKVFLECVQDMDHENMFWYRQDPGLGLRLIYFSYDVKMKEKGDIPEGYSVSREKKERFSLILESASTNQTSMYLCASSYTRGQYFGPGTRLLVL.

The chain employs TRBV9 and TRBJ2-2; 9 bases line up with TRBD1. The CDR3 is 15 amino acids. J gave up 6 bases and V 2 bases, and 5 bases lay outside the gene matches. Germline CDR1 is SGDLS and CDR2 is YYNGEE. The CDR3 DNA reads TGTGCCAGCAGCGTGACGGGACAGGGAGCCGGGGAGCTGTTTTTT. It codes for CASSVTGQGAGELFF.

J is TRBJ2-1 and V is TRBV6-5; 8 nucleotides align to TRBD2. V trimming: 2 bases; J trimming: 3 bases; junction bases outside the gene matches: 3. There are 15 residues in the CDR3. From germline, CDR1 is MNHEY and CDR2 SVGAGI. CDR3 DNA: TGTGCCAGCAGTTACGAGCGGGGGAGCTACAATGAGCAGTTCTTC. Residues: CASSYERGSYNEQFF.

The CDR3 coding sequence is TGTGCCAGCAGCCCAGGGGGAGAATCAGCTAACTATGGCTACACCTTC. Encoded protein: CASSPGGESANYGYTF. The V gene is TRBV5-6, the J gene TRBJ1-2; 7 bases fit TRBD1. CDR1 and CDR2 from the germline V gene are SGHDT and YYEEEE. Trimming took 4 bases from V and 0 from J; bases not matched to a gene: 9. The CDR3 has 16 residues.

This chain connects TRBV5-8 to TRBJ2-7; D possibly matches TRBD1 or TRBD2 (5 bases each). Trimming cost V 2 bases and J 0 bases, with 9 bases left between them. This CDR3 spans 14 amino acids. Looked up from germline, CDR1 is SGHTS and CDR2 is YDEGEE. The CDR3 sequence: CASSFRDDSYEQYF. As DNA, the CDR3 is TGTGCCAGCAGCTTCCGGGACGACTCCTACGAGCAGTACTTC.

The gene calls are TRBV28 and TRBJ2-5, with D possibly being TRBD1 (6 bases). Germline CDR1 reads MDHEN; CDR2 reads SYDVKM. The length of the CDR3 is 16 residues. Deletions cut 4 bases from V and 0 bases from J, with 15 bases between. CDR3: CASSSISDRYQETQYF. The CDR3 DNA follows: TGTGCCAGCAGTTCTATATCCGACAGGTACCAAGAGACCCAGTACTTC.

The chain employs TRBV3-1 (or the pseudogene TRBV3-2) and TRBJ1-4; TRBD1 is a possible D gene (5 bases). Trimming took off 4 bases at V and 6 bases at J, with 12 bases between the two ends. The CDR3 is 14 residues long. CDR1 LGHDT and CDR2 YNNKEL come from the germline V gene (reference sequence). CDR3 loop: CASSPGNSDEKLFF. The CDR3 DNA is TGTGCCAGCAGCCCAGGGAACTCGGATGAAAAACTGTTTTTT.

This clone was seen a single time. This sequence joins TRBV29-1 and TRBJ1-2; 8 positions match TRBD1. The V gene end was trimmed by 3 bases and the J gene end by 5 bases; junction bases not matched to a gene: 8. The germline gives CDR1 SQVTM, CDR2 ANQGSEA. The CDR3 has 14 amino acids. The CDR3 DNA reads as TGCAGCGTTGAGCAGGGGGCGCCAGGTTATGGCTACACCTTC. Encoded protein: CSVEQGAPGYGYTF.

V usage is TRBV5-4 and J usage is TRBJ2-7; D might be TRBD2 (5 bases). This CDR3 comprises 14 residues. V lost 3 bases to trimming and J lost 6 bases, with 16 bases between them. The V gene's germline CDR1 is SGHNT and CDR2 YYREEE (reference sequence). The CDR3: CASSSPTPGGEQYF. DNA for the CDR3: TGTGCCAGCAGCTCGCCGACCCCAGGAGGCGAGCAGTACTTC.

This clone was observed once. CDR3: CASSQDGQGYNEQFF. CDR3 DNA: TGTGCCAGCAGCCAAGACGGACAGGGGTACAATGAGCAGTTCTTC. The gene calls are TRBV9 and TRBJ2-1, with 9 bases matching TRBD1. The V segment lost 4 bases and the J segment 4 bases; nucleotides outside the gene matches: 6. The length of the CDR3 is 15 residues. Germline lookup yields CDR1 SGDLS and CDR2 YYNGEE.

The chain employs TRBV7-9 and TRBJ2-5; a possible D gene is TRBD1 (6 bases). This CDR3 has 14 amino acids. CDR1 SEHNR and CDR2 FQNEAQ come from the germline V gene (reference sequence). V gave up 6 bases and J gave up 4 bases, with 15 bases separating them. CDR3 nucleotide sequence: TGTGCCAGCAGGCCTACAGGGACGGGAGAGACCCAGTACTTC. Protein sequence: CASRPTGTGETQYF.

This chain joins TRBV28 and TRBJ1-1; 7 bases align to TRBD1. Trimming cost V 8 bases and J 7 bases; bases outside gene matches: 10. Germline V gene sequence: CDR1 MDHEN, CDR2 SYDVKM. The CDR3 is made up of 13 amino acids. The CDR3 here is CASQTGVGLEAFF. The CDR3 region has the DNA TGTGCCAGCCAAACAGGGGTCGGACTTGAAGCTTTCTTT.

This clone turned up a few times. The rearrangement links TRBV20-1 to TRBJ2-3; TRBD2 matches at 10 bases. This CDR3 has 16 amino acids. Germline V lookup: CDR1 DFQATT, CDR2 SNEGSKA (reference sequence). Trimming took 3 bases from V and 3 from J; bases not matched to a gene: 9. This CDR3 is CSASVVAGGTTDTQYF. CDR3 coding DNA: TGCAGTGCTAGTGTGGTAGCGGGGGGCACGACAGATACGCAGTATTTT.

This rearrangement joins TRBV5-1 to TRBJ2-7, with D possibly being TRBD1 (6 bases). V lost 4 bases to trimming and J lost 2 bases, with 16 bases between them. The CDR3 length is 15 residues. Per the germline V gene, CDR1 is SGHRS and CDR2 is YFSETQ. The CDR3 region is CASSLRTAKPYEQYF. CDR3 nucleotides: TGCGCCAGCAGCCTAAGGACAGCCAAGCCCTACGAGCAGTACTTC.

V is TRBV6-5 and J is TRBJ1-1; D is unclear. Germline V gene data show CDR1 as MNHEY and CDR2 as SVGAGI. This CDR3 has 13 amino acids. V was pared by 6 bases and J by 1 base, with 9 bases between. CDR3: CASRGNGNTEAFF. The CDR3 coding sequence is TGTGCCAGCAGGGGAAATGGGAACACTGAAGCTTTCTTT.

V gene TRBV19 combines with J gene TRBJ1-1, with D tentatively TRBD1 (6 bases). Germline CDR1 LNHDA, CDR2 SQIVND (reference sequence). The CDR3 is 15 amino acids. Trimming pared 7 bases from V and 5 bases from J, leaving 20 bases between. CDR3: CASTLSQGSGTEAFF. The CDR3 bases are TGTGCCAGTACTTTGAGCCAGGGGAGTGGGACTGAAGCTTTCTTT.

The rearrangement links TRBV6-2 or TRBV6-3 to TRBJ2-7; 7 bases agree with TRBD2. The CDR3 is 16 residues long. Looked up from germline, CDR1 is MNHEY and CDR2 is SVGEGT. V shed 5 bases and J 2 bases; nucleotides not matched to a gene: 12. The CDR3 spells CASSKGQRGYTYEQYF. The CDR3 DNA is TGTGCCAGCAGTAAGGGCCAGCGGGGATACACCTACGAGCAGTACTTC.

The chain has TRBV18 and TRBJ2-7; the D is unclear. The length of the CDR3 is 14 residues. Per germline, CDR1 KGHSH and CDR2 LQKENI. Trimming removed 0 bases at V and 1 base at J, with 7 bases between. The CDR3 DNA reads TGTGCCAGCTCACCACCGGGTTTTTCCTACGAGCAGTACTTC. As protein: CASSPPGFSYEQYF.

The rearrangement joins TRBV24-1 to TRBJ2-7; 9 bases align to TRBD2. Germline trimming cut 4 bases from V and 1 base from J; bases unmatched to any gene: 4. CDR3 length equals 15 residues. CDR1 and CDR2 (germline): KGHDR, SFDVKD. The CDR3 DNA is TGTGCCACCAGTGACCCCAGCGGGGGGTCCTACGAGCAGTACTTC. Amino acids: CATSDPSGGSYEQYF.

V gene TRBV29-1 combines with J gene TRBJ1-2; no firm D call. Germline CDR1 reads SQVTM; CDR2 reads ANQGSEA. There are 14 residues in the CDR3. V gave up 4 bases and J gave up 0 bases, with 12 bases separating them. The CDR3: CSVGAENPNYGYTF. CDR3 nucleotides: TGCAGCGTTGGGGCAGAGAACCCTAACTATGGCTACACCTTC.

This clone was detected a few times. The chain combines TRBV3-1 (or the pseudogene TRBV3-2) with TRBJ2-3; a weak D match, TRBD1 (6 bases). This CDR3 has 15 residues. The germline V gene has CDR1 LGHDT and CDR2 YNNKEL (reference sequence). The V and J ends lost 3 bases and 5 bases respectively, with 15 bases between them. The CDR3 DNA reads TGTGCCAGCAGCCACGATACAGGGCTGGGAGATACGCAGTATTTT. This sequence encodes CASSHDTGLGDTQYF.

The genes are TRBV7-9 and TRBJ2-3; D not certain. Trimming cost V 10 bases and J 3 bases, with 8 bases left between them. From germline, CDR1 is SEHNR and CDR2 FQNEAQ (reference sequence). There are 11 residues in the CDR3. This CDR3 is CATDVTDTQYF. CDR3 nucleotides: TGTGCCACCGACGTAACAGATACGCAGTATTTT.

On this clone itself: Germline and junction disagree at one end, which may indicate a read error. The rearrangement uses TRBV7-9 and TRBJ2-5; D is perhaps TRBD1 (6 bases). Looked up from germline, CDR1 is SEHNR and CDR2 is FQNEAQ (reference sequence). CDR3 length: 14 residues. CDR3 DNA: TGTGCCAGCAACTTACCCGGACAGAGAGAGACCCAGTACTTC. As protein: CASNLPGQRETQYF.

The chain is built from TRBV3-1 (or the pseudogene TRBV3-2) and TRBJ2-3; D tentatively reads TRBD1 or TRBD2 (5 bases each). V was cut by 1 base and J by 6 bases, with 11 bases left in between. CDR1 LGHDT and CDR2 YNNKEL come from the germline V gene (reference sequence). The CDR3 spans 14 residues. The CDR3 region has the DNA TGTGCCAGCAGCCAAGCAGGGACGAAGGATACGCAGTATTTT. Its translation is CASSQAGTKDTQYF.

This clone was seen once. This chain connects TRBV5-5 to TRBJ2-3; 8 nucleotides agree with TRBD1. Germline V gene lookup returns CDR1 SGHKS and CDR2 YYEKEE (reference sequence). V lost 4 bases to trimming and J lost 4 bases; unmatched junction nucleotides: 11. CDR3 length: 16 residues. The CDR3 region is CASSQSLADRADTQYF. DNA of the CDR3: TGTGCCAGCAGCCAATCACTTGCGGACAGGGCAGATACGCAGTATTTT.

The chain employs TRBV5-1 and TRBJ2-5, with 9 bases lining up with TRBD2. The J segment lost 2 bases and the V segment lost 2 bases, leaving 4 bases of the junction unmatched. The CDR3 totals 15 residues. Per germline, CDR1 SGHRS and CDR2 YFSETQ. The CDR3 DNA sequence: TGCGCCAGCAGCTTTAAAGCGGGGGGACAAGAGACCCAGTACTTC. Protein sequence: CASSFKAGGQETQYF.

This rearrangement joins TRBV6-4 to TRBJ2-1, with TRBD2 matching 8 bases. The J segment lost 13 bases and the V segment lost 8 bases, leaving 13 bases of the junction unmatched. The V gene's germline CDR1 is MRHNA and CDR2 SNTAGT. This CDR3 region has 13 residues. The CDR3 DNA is TGTGCCAGCTCGGTCGGGGGGGCCGGGTATCAGTTCTTC. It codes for CASSVGGAGYQFF.

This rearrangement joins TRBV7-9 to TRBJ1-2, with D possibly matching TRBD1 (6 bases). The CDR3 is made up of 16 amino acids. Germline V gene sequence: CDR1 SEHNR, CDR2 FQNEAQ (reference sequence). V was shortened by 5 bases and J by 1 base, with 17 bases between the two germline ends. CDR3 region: CASSRPGQGLNYGYTF. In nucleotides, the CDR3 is TGTGCCAGCAGCCGACCAGGTCAGGGGCTTAACTATGGCTACACCTTC.

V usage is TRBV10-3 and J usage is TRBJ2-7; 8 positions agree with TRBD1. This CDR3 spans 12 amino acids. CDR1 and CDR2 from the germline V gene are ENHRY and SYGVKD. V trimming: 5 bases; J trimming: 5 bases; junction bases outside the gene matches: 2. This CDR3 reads CAISPDRDEQYF. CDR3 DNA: TGTGCCATCAGTCCGGACAGGGACGAGCAGTACTTC.

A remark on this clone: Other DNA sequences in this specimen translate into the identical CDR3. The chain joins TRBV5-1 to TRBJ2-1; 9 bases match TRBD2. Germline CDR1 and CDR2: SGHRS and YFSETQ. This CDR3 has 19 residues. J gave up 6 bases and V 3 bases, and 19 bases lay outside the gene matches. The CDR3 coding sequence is TGCGCCAGCAGCTCGGGACTCGCGGGGGGGCGGTTCATATTCAATGAGCAGTTCTTC. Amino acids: CASSSGLAGGRFIFNEQFF.

The CDR3 nucleotides are TGTGCCTGGAGTGGGGCGGGGGGCGGTGGCTACACCTTC. It codes for CAWSGAGGGGYTF. The rearrangement uses TRBV30 and TRBJ1-2, with D perhaps TRBD1 (6 bases). V lost 1 base and J lost 7, with 13 bases in between. The CDR3 runs to 13 residues. CDR1 is GTSNPN and CDR2 is SVGIG in the germline V gene (reference sequence).